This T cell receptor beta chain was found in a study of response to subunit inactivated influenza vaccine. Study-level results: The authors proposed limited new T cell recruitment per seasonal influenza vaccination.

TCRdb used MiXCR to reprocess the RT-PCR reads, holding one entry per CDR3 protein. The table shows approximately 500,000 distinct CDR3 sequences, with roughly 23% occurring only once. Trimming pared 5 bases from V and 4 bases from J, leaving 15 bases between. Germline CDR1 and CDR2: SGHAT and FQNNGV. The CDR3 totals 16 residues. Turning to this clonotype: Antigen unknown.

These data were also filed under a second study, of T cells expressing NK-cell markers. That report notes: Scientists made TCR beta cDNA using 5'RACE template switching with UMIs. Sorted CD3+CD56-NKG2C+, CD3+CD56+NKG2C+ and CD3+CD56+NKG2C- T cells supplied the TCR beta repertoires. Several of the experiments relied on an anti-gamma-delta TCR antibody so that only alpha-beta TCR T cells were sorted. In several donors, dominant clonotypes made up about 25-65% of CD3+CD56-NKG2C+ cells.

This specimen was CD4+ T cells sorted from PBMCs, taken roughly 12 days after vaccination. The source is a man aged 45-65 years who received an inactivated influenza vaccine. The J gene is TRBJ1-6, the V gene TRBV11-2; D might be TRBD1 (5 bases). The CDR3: CASSKIRDGYNSPLHF. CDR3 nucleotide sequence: TGTGCCAGCAGCAAAATCCGGGACGGTTATAATTCACCCCTCCACTTT.